Presented here are 20 T cell receptor beta chains from one specimen sequenced in a study of type 1 regulatory T cells. These receptors have no identified antigens. TCRdb re-called the reads through MiXCR, storing one row per CDR3 protein. This sample has about 42,000 distinct CDR3 sequences, with 12% found just once. Input material: cultured non-Tr1 T cells, either the whole culture or a sorted T cell fraction (not recorded which). The source of these receptors is a human donor in good health.

The V gene is TRBV5-1, the J gene TRBJ1-1; D is perhaps TRBD1 (5 bases). V was pared by 2 bases and J by 3 bases, with 11 bases between. Germline-derived CDR1 and CDR2 are SGHRS and YFSETQ. The CDR3 loop spans 14 amino acids. The CDR3 here is CASSFGGGHTEAFF. DNA of the CDR3: TGCGCCAGCAGCTTCGGGGGTGGGCACACTGAAGCTTTCTTT.

This chain connects TRBV12-3 or TRBV12-4 to TRBJ2-7; D might be TRBD2 (5 bases). Deletions cut 3 bases from V and 6 bases from J, with 9 bases between. This CDR3 region has 12 residues. CDR3 sequence: CASSFPGSEQYF. CDR3 nucleotide sequence: TGTGCCAGCAGTTTTCCGGGAAGCGAGCAGTACTTC.

At least ten counts were recorded for this clonotype. This chain connects TRBV5-4 to TRBJ2-1; D perhaps matches TRBD1 (6 bases). Germline V gives CDR1 SGHNT, CDR2 YYREEE (reference sequence). This CDR3 has 14 residues. V was shortened by 0 bases and J by 7 bases, with 11 bases between the two germline ends. The DNA for the CDR3 is TGTGCCAGCAGCTTGGAACTAACAGGGAATGAGCAGTTCTTC. Translated: CASSLELTGNEQFF.

In its sample, this clonotype was seen many times. This chain joins TRBV6-5 and TRBJ2-1; D is ambiguous. Trimming removed 9 bases from V and 11 bases from J, with 23 bases in between. From germline, CDR1 is MNHEY and CDR2 SVGAGI. The CDR3 totals 14 residues. In DNA, the CDR3 is TGTGCCAGTTGGTTCGGCTCATACAATCAGCAGCAGTTCTTC. This translates into CASWFGSYNQQQFF.

This clonotype was detected ten times or more. The V gene is TRBV7-2, the J gene TRBJ2-5; D is perhaps TRBD1 (6 bases). Trimming took off 10 bases at V and 2 bases at J, with 11 bases between the two ends. Germline-derived CDR1 and CDR2 are SGHTA and FQGNSA. This CDR3 has 12 amino acids. CDR3 sequence reads: CATNRGQETQYF. CDR3 DNA sequence: TGTGCCACGAATAGGGGGCAAGAGACCCAGTACTTC.

The chain couples TRBV3-1 to TRBJ2-1; 8 bases agree with TRBD2. The ends lost 4 bases at V and 4 bases at J; junction bases unmatched: 6. This CDR3 is built from 15 residues. The germline CDR1 and CDR2 sequences are LGHDT and YNNKEL (reference sequence). In nucleotides, the CDR3 is TGTGCCAGCAGCCCCGGTGTAGCGGGGTACAATGAGCAGTTCTTC. As protein: CASSPGVAGYNEQFF.

This clonotype was seen more than once but under ten times. V is TRBV7-6 and J is TRBJ1-2, with D perhaps matching TRBD1 (5 bases). The CDR3 has 14 amino acids. The germline V and J ends were trimmed by 1 base and 7 bases, with 13 bases remaining between them. Germline CDR1 is SGHVS and CDR2 is FNYEAQ. The CDR3 reads CASSLGGQGSGYTF. The CDR3 DNA follows: TGTGCCAGCAGCTTAGGTGGTCAGGGCAGTGGCTACACCTTC.

Ten or more counts support this clonotype. The V call is TRBV6-5, the J call TRBJ2-3; D uncertain. The V gene lost 5 bases and the J gene lost 4 bases, with 13 bases spanning the gap. The CDR3 totals 14 residues. Germline loops: CDR1 MNHEY, CDR2 SVGAGI. This chain's CDR3 is CASSIRGPSDTQYF. CDR3 coding DNA: TGTGCCAGCAGTATACGAGGACCCTCAGATACGCAGTATTTT.

This chain links TRBV10-3 with TRBJ2-7; 7 bases are shared with TRBD2. Trimming cost V 0 bases and J 1 base; bases outside gene matches: 6. CDR1 is ENHRY and CDR2 is SYGVKD in the germline V gene. The CDR3 totals 16 residues. CDR3 loop: CAISESKASGSYEQYF. For the CDR3, the DNA is TGTGCCATCAGTGAGTCGAAGGCTAGCGGATCCTACGAGCAGTACTTC.

This clonotype was detected only a few times. This chain uses TRBV19 with TRBJ2-1; either TRBD1 or TRBD2 may fit D (5 bases each). In germline, CDR1 is LNHDA, CDR2 SQIVND (reference sequence). Trimming removed 5 bases from V and 7 bases from J, with 21 bases in between. The CDR3 has 16 amino acids. Written as DNA, the CDR3 is TGTGCCAGTAGTCTATCCTCCCGGGATTGGGGGAATGAGCAGTTCTTC. The encoded protein is CASSLSSRDWGNEQFF. The full variable domain, completed using reference TRBV19 and TRBJ2-1, is DGGITQSPKYLFRKEGQNVTLSCEQNLNHDAMYWYRQDPGQGLRLIYYSQIVNDFQKGDIAEGYSVSREKKESFPLTVTSAQKNPTAFYLCASSLSSRDWGNEQFFGPGTRLTVL.

This clonotype was recorded a few times. The chain is built from TRBV5-6 and TRBJ1-5, with TRBD1 matching over 7 bases. CDR3 length: 14 amino acids. Per the germline V gene, CDR1 is SGHDT and CDR2 is YYEEEE. Trimming cost V 2 bases and J 5 bases; bases outside gene matches: 4. CDR3 coding DNA: TGTGCCAGCAGCTTACAGGGGCGGTATCAGCCCCAGCATTTT. This codes for CASSLQGRYQPQHF.

This clonotype was seen only a few times. The chain recombines TRBV29-1 with TRBJ2-3, with 7 positions matching TRBD2. Trimming cost V 1 base and J 7 bases; bases outside gene matches: 14. Germline V lookup: CDR1 SQVTM, CDR2 ANQGSEA. The CDR3 extends over 16 amino acids. The CDR3 sequence: CSVEGTPGAGVNTQYF. The CDR3 nucleotides are TGCAGCGTTGAAGGAACCCCCGGCGCGGGAGTAAATACGCAGTATTTT.

This clonotype was detected ten times or more. The CDR3 DNA reads as TGCAGCGTTGTTCGCGGGGGGCGGTGGGAGACCCAGTACTTC. Its translation: CSVVRGGRWETQYF. This sequence joins TRBV29-1 and TRBJ2-5; 8 nucleotides align to TRBD2. The CDR3 has 14 amino acids. V gave up 4 bases and J gave up 5 bases; unmatched junction bases: 9. The germline CDR1 and CDR2 sequences are SQVTM and ANQGSEA.

The chain carries TRBV12-3 or TRBV12-4 and TRBJ2-7, with D perhaps matching TRBD1 (5 bases). This CDR3 is 14 amino acids long. Trimming stripped 8 bases from V and 2 bases from J, with 16 bases between. DNA for the CDR3: TGTGCCAGCGGAAGAACAGGTTACCCCTACGAGCAGTACTTC. Translated, it gives CASGRTGYPYEQYF.

Regarding this clonotype: One end of the junction is discordant with germline, which a read error may explain. The rearrangement joins TRBV28 to TRBJ2-2; no clear D. CDR1 and CDR2 from the germline V gene are MDHEN and SYDVKM. The CDR3 has 16 residues. Written as DNA, the CDR3 is TGTACCAGCAAGGAACAGATATATTCGAACACCGGGGAGCTGTTTTTT. This encodes CTSKEQIYSNTGELFF.

Ten or more counts support this clonotype. The chain has TRBV15 and TRBJ2-5, with 7 bases aligning to TRBD1. CDR1 is LNHNV, CDR2 YYDKDF, per germline (reference sequence). CDR3 length equals 15 residues. V lost 0 bases to trimming and J lost 4 bases; unmatched junction nucleotides: 5. The CDR3 sequence is CATSRDEGAGETQYF. As DNA, the CDR3 is TGTGCCACCAGCAGAGACGAGGGGGCGGGAGAGACCCAGTACTTC.

In this sample, this clonotype turned up a few times. The J gene is TRBJ1-2, the V gene TRBV20-1; D perhaps matches TRBD1 (5 bases). The V end lost 7 bases, the J end lost 8 bases, and 14 bases lay between the germline ends. Germline values: CDR1 DFQATT, CDR2 SNEGSKA (reference sequence). The CDR3 is made up of 11 amino acids. The CDR3: CSGDSPEGYTF. The CDR3 DNA follows: TGCAGTGGCGACAGTCCGGAGGGCTACACCTTC.

This clonotype was observed a few times. The V and J genes are TRBV20-1 and TRBJ2-3; a weak D match, TRBD2 (6 bases). The CDR3 extends over 13 amino acids. V dropped 7 bases and J dropped 1 base, with 12 bases sitting between them. Germline V gives CDR1 DFQATT, CDR2 SNEGSKA (reference sequence). CDR3 coding DNA: TGCAGTGAAGCGGCTAGCGGCACAGATACGCAGTATTTT. Translated: CSEAASGTDTQYF.

This clonotype was seen more than once but under ten times. The V and J genes are TRBV10-3 and TRBJ2-5; weak D call: TRBD1 (6 bases). The CDR3 spans 13 residues. CDR1 and CDR2 from the germline V gene are ENHRY and SYGVKD. V lost 3 bases, J lost 2 bases, and 7 bases lay in between. The CDR3 sequence: CAISEGQQETQYF. The CDR3 DNA follows: TGTGCCATCAGTGAAGGACAGCAAGAGACCCAGTACTTC.

This clonotype was counted at least ten times. The V and J genes are TRBV24-1 and TRBJ2-3, with D possibly being TRBD1 or TRBD2 (5 bases each). CDR1 is KGHDR, CDR2 SFDVKD, per germline. CDR3 length equals 16 residues. V lost 4 bases, J lost 4 bases, and 17 bases lay in between. CDR3 DNA: TGTGCCACCAGTGACGGCAGGGAGAGAGGGTCAGATACGCAGTATTTT. The encoded protein is CATSDGRERGSDTQYF.